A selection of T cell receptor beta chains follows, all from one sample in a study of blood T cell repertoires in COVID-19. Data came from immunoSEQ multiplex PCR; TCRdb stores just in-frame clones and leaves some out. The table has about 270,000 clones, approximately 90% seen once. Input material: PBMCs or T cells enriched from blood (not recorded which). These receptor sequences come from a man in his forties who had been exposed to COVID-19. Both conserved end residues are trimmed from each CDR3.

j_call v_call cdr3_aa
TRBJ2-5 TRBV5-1 ASSLGLAEQETQY
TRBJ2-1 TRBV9 ASSVGPGLAGPYSYNEQF
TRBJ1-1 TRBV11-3 ASSLDSPNTEAF
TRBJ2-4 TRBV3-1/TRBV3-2 ASSQSYATGNLTLAKNIQY
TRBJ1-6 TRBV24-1 ATSVGDNSPLH
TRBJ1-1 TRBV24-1 ATSDGRVNTEAF
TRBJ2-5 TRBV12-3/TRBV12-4 ASSNSQETQY
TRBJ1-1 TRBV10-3 AISPAGQGGNTEAF
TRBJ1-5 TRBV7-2 ASSPMGGVNQPQH
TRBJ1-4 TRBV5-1 ASSLGTDFNEKLF
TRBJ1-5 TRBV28 ASSLIDEGPQH
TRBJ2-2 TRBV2 ASSGEGVRTGELF
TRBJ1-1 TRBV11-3 ASSTREGAQAF
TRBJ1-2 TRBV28 ASSFSRGGIGYT
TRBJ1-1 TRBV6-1 ASSEGAWELNTEAF
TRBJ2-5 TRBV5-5 ASSLEGRASSYETQY
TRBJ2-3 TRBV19 ASSTHRGPPDTQY
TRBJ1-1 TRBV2 ASTQGATEAF
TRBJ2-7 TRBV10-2 ASSEIKPSSYEQY
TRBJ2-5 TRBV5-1 ASSVAGGNQETQY
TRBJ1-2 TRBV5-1 ASSPRDSYGYT
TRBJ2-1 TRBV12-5 ASGLVFLAAPLYNEQF
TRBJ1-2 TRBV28 ASSREVSGYT
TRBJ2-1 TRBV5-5 ASSFNGREYNEQF
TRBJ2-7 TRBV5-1 ASSLRQGAYEQY
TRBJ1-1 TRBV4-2 ASSQATDSLNTEAF
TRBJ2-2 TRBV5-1 ASSLADRLAGELF
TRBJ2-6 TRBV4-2 ASSQEANSGAGANVLT
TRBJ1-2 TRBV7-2 ASSLSPRQTGGYT
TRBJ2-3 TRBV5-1 ASSYGTSGSSTDTQY
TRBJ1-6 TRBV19 ATTDRRNSPLH
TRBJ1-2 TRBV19 ASRRQGLLGYT
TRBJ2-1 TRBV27 ASSFEGLAGALSYNEQF
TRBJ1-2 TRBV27 ASSLSVQGTYGYT
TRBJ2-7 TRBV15 ATSRDLPRGTYEQY
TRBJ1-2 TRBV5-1 ASSLAGQGVYPYGYT
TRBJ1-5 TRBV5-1 ASSLLPGQDQPQH
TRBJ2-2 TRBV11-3 ASTYHGAGRDTGELF
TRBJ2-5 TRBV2 ASSGQGLQETQY
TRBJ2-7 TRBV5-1 ASSLLGLWDEQY
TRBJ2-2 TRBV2 ASSHRTGWSGELF
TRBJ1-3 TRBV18 ASSQGGNTIY